What follows describes a single T cell receptor beta chain. Its target is unknown. This entry is derived from a study of T cell repertoires in cytomegalovirus infection. Study findings and constraints: Dominating the ex vivo response were HLA-C-restricted CMV-specific TCR beta clonotypes.

CDR1 is SGHTA and CDR2 is FQGTGA in the germline V gene. With 4 bases removed from V and 6 bases from J, the gap between germline ends came to 12 bases. The CDR3 loop spans 13 amino acids. TCRdb called the reads again in MiXCR, with one record for every CDR3 protein. The sample contains roughly 280,000 distinct CDR3 sequences, roughly a fifth of which appear only once. This sequence joins TRBV7-3 and TRBJ1-1, with a tentative D call TRBD1 (5 bases). This material consisted of cultured PBMCs, taken from culture after CMV antigen stimulation. This TCR was sampled from a human donor in good health (CMV status not recorded). Some clones in this sample may be carry-over from other donors' samples. DNA for the CDR3: TGTGCCAGCAGCTCCAGGGAAACAGCTGAAGCTTTCTTT. Protein product: CASSSRETAEAFF.